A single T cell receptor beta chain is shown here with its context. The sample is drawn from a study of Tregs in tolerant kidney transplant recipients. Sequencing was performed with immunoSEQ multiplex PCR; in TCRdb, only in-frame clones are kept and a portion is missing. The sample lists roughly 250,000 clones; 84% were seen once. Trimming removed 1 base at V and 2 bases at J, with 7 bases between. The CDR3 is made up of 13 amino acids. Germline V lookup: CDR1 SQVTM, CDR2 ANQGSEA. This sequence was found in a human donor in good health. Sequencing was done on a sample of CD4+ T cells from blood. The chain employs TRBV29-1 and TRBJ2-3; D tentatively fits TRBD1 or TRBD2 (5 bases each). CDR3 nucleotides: TGCAGCGTTGAAGGGGACGACACAGATACGCAGTATTTT. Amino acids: CSVEGDDTDTQYF.